This T cell receptor (beta chain) originates from a study of cytotoxic CD8 clonotypes in ibrutinib-treated CLL. For the study at large: Overall, some 25 responses were partial and 2 complete; following median around 70 months, approximately 15 patients stayed remitted and some 12 progressed.

The ends lost 3 bases at V and 3 bases at J; junction bases unmatched: 5. The CDR3 length is 14 residues. Germline CDR1 and CDR2: MGHDK and SYGVNS. Assay used: immunoSEQ multiplex PCR; TCRdb lists only in-frame clones, some missing. This sample has 130,000 to 150,000 clones; roughly 90% occur once, and the top ten carry about 10%. The sequencing here drew on PBMCs, taken after 12 months of ibrutinib treatment. The clonotype was recovered from a human donor with chronic lymphocytic leukemia. The V and J genes are TRBV25-1 and TRBJ2-7, with TRBD2 matching 7 bases. The CDR3 bases are TGTGCCAGCAGTGATGCTACTAGCGACTACGAGCAGTACTTC. This translates into CASSDATSDYEQYF.